This T cell receptor (beta chain) was obtained from a study of Ad26.COV2.S vaccination and SARS-CoV-2 variants. Study-wide findings and caveats: People who got the vaccine had more spike-specific TCR breadth than people who got placebo.

As regards this clone: The antigen is not known.

Sequencing used immunoSEQ multiplex PCR; TCRdb keeps in-frame clones, though not all of them. The repertoire consists of 500,000 or so clones, with roughly 87% occurring once and the leading ten covering 9.5% to 15%. Noted treatment: approximately 18 received Ad26.COV2.S at low or high dose, single or two shots; a few received placebo; per-sample allocation not given. Collection of samples fell on day 63 after the first vaccine or placebo injection. The V gene end was trimmed by 0 bases and the J gene end by 4 bases; junction bases not matched to a gene: 4. CDR3 length: 16 amino acids. CDR1 and CDR2 from the germline V gene are LGHNA and YSLEER.

This chain uses TRBV4-3 with TRBJ1-5; 9 nucleotides match TRBD1. The receptor's source is a person between 18 and 65 years old who received the Ad26.COV2.S COVID-19 vaccine or a placebo. The sample consisted of peripheral blood, taken in a trial of Ad26.COV2.S vaccine versus placebo. The CDR3 DNA follows: TGCGCCAGCAGCCAAGATCTGGGGACAGGGAATCAGCCCCAGCATTTT. It translates to CASSQDLGTGNQPQHF.